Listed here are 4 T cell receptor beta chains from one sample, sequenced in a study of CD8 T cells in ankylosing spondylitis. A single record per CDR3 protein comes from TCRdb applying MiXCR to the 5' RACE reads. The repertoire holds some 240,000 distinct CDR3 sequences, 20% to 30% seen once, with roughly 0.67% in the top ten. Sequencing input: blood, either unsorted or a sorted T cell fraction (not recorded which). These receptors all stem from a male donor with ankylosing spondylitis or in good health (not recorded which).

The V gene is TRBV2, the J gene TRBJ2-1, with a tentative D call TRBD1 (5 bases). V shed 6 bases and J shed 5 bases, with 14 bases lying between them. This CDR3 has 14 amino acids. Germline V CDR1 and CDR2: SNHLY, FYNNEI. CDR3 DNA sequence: TGTGCCAGCAGCCAGGGTGATTGGGACAATGAGCAGTTCTTC. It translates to CASSQGDWDNEQFF.

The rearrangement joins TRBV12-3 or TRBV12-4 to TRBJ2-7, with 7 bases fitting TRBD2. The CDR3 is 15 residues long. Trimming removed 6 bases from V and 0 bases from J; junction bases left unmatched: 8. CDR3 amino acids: CASRGGTGLSYEQYF. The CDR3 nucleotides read TGTGCCAGCAGGGGAGGGACGGGCCTCTCCTACGAGCAGTACTTC.

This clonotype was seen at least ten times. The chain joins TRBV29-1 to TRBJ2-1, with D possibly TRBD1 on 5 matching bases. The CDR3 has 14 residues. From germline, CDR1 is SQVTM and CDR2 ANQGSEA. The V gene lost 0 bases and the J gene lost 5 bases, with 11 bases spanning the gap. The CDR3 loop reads CSVEEQDRNNEQFF. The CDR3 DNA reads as TGCAGCGTTGAAGAGCAAGACAGAAACAATGAGCAGTTCTTC.

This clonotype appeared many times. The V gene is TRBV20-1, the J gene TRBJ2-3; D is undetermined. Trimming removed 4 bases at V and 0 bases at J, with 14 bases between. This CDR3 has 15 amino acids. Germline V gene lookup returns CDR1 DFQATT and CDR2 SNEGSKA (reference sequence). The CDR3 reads CSAKIVWLSTDTQYF. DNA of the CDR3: TGCAGTGCTAAGATCGTATGGCTGAGCACAGATACGCAGTATTTT.